Below are 17 T cell receptor beta chains sequenced from a single sample in a study of blood T cells in healthy people across ages. Primed by a sample-barcoded 5' primer and a J-beta primer mix, a second PCR proceeded for 7 to 11 cycles. TCRdb analysed the 5' RACE reads with MiXCR anew, one entry per CDR3 protein. Among around 1.5 million distinct CDR3 sequences listed, almost 35% were seen once. Sequencing was performed on blood. These receptors came from a woman in her twenties or thirties in good health.

This clonotype was recorded at least ten times. The genes are TRBV20-1 and TRBJ1-6, with unresolved D. Germline V gene sequence: CDR1 DFQATT, CDR2 SNEGSKA (reference sequence). This CDR3 has 14 residues. V was clipped by 1 base and J by 7 bases, with 11 bases between them. The CDR3 loop is CSARATTSNSPLHF. The CDR3 nucleotides read TGCAGTGCTAGAGCCACGACTTCGAATTCACCCCTCCACTTT.

This clonotype was detected only once. The genes are TRBV11-2 and TRBJ1-6; D is possibly TRBD1 (5 bases). Germline V CDR1 and CDR2: SGHAT, FQNNGV. V lost 5 bases to trimming and J lost 5 bases, with 7 bases between them. CDR3 length: 13 amino acids. For the CDR3, the DNA is TGTGCCAGCAGCAGGGGAGATAATTCACCCCTCCACTTT. It is translated as CASSRGDNSPLHF.

The chain has TRBV7-9 and TRBJ2-1, with D possibly being TRBD1 (7 bases). The CDR3 runs 15 residues. V was clipped by 4 bases and J by 9 bases, with 19 bases between them. The V gene's germline CDR1 is SEHNR and CDR2 FQNEAQ (reference sequence). CDR3 residues: CASSSTGIQGGEQFF. CDR3 coding DNA: TGTGCCAGCAGCTCGACAGGAATTCAGGGGGGTGAGCAGTTCTTC.

Concerning this clonotype itself: One junction end disagrees with the germline gene, perhaps due to a read error. The chain combines TRBV5-1 with TRBJ1-5; TRBD1 matches at 7 bases. Germline CDR1 reads SGHRS; CDR2 reads YFSETQ. This CDR3 comprises 14 residues. The CDR3 region has the DNA TGTGCCAGCAGTTCGGGACAGCCTAATCAGCCCCAGCATTTT. It translates to CASSSGQPNQPQHF.

The chain joins TRBV3-1 to TRBJ2-5; 10 bases map to TRBD2. The J call may be incorrect, as the DNA end agrees better with TRBJ2-7. Germline V CDR1 and CDR2: LGHDT, YNNKEL (reference sequence). The CDR3 covers 15 residues. The CDR3: CASSPGLADPYEQYF. CDR3 DNA sequence: TGTGCCAGCAGCCCCGGACTAGCGGACCCTTACGAGCAGTACTTC.

The chain uses TRBV12-3 or TRBV12-4 and TRBJ1-2; the D gene is possibly TRBD1 (6 bases). V was pared by 5 bases and J by 6 bases, with 16 bases between. The length of the CDR3 is 14 residues. The CDR3 region is CASSNQTGLNGYTF. The CDR3 DNA sequence: TGTGCCAGCAGTAATCAGACAGGCCTTAATGGCTACACCTTC.

This clonotype has more than one count but fewer than ten. This chain links TRBV10-3 with TRBJ1-2; TRBD1 aligns across 10 bases. Germline V lookup: CDR1 ENHRY, CDR2 SYGVKD. There are 15 residues in the CDR3. J gave up 2 bases and V 8 bases, and 8 bases lay outside the gene matches. CDR3 DNA sequence: TGTGCCATCGGGAACCCGGGACAGGGGAACTATGGCTACACCTTC. This codes for CAIGNPGQGNYGYTF.

Notes on this clonotype: A read error may explain this, as a much larger clone is one base away. This rearrangement joins TRBV15 to TRBJ2-5; 8 bases map to TRBD1. This CDR3 contains 15 residues. From germline, CDR1 is LNHNV and CDR2 YYDKDF (reference sequence). V trimming: 0 bases; J trimming: 9 bases; junction bases outside the gene matches: 9. CDR3 in DNA: TGTGCCACCAGCAGAGACGACAGGGGCGGGGAGGCCCAGTACTTC. It yields the protein CATSRDDRGGEAQYF.

The rearrangement links TRBV6-2 or TRBV6-3 to TRBJ2-2; D call uncertain. CDR1 and CDR2 (germline): MNHEY, SVGEGT. The CDR3 runs 14 residues. The germline V and J ends were trimmed by 6 bases and 2 bases, with 10 bases remaining between them. The CDR3 sequence: CASSSSLNTGELFF. Written as DNA, the CDR3 is TGTGCCAGCAGCTCCTCCCTTAACACCGGGGAGCTGTTTTTT.

This clonotype was detected a few times. The chain links TRBV6-5 to TRBJ1-4; a possible D gene is TRBD1 (6 bases). The CDR3 runs to 15 residues. V was shortened by 2 bases and J by 5 bases, with 12 bases between the two germline ends. Germline V CDR1 and CDR2: MNHEY, SVGAGI. This CDR3 reads CASSYRGAFNEKLFF. CDR3 in DNA: TGTGCCAGCAGTTACAGGGGGGCATTCAATGAAAAACTGTTTTTT.

This clonotype was observed a handful of times. The chain combines TRBV6-5 with TRBJ2-1; 9 bases agree with TRBD2. V lost 2 bases, J lost 3 bases, and 8 bases stayed unmatched. The CDR3 consists of 17 residues. Germline assignment: CDR1 MNHEY and CDR2 SVGAGI. The CDR3 region is CASSYSPSGMVYNEQFF. CDR3 DNA sequence: TGTGCCAGCAGTTACAGCCCTAGCGGGATGGTCTACAATGAGCAGTTCTTC.

The V and J genes are TRBV28 and TRBJ2-3; D may match TRBD1 or TRBD2 (5 bases each). Germline V CDR1 and CDR2: MDHEN, SYDVKM. V dropped 11 bases and J dropped 4 bases, with 16 bases sitting between them. This CDR3 has 13 residues. The CDR3 here is CAARSGRSDTQYF. Written as DNA, the CDR3 is TGTGCCGCGAGATCGGGACGATCAGATACGCAGTATTTT.

There are many counts of this clonotype. V is TRBV3-1 and J is TRBJ2-7; D uncertain. Germline V gene data show CDR1 as LGHDT and CDR2 as YNNKEL (reference sequence). With 4 bases removed from V and 4 bases from J, the gap between germline ends came to 8 bases. The CDR3 extends over 12 amino acids. The CDR3 DNA is TGTGCCAGCAGCCGAGAAGGTTACGAGCAGTACTTC. Translating it yields CASSREGYEQYF.

About this clonotype itself: Its ends do not fully match the called genes, so a read error is possible. J is TRBJ1-2 and V is TRBV5-1, with unresolved D. CDR1 SGHRS and CDR2 YFSETQ come from the germline V gene. The CDR3 is 16 residues long. CDR3 sequence (DNA): TGCGCCAGCAGGTCGGGCCAGGCCCAGATGAACGATGGCCACACCTTC. Translating gives CASRSGQAQMNDGHTF.

This clonotype was counted between two and nine times. The V and J genes are TRBV6-5 and TRBJ1-2; TRBD1 aligns across 8 bases. Germline assignment: CDR1 MNHEY and CDR2 SVGAGI. The CDR3 extends over 14 amino acids. Germline trimming cut 6 bases from V and 7 bases from J; bases unmatched to any gene: 10. The CDR3 spells CASSFGQGGSGYTF. The CDR3 DNA reads TGTGCCAGCAGCTTCGGACAGGGAGGAAGTGGCTACACCTTC.

J is TRBJ2-3 and V is TRBV7-3, with TRBD2 as a possible D gene (5 bases). Trimming took 4 bases from V and 4 from J, leaving 9 bases between them. Germline V gene data show CDR1 as SGHTA and CDR2 as FQGTGA. The CDR3 consists of 13 residues. The CDR3 protein is CASSWGVADTQYF. As DNA, the CDR3 is TGTGCCAGCAGCTGGGGAGTCGCAGATACGCAGTATTTT.

The gene calls are TRBV4-1 and TRBJ1-2; TRBD1 aligns across 11 bases. J was trimmed by 5 bases and V by 3 bases; bases with no gene match: 5. CDR3 size: 15 residues. CDR1 MGHRA and CDR2 YSYEKL come from the germline V gene. As DNA, the CDR3 is TGCGCCAGCAGCCAGTCCGGACAGGGGGCTTATGGCTACACCTTC. It is translated as CASSQSGQGAYGYTF.